This T cell receptor beta chain derives from a study of Graves' ophthalmopathy and Graves' hyperthyroidism. At the level of the study: Peripheral blood was obtained at first diagnosis, ahead of any treatment. Study-level findings and limits: Most clonotypes expanded in thyroid above 0.001 frequency were present in blood too.

The CDR3 is made up of 13 amino acids. V was trimmed by 5 bases and J by 3 bases, leaving 11 bases between them. The germline gives CDR1 DFQATT, CDR2 SNEGSKA (reference sequence). This clonotype was picked up a small number of times. What it recognizes is unknown. The study amplified TCR beta CDR3 regions using RNA transcripts. Second-round multiplex PCR came after first-round RT-PCR with HTBI primers. TCRdb itself ran the multiplex PCR reads through MiXCR, one entry per CDR3 protein. Seen here are over 150,000 distinct CDR3 sequences, 30% to 45% observed once, and the top ten hold roughly 5.2%. Having ophthalmopathy, the donors showed moderate-to-severe activity, CAS ≥3 and NOSPECS ≥4, with disease lasting under 3 months. As diagnostic evidence, clinical symptoms, serum thyroxine, TRAb, thyroid ultrasound and orbital computed tomography were relied upon.

This clonotype originated in a woman between 35 and 50 years old with Graves' ophthalmopathy. The sample was peripheral blood. V and J are TRBV20-1 and TRBJ1-5; possible D gene TRBD1, 6 bases. CDR3 DNA: TGCAGTGCTGGTACAGGGTTCAATCAGCCCCAGCATTTT. Translation: CSAGTGFNQPQHF.